The sequence of this T cell receptor beta chain was determined in a study of blood T cell repertoires in COVID-19. Germline CDR1 reads SGHTA; CDR2 reads FQGNSA. V was clipped by 3 bases and J by 4 bases, with 12 bases between them. This CDR3 region has 14 residues. Assay used: immunoSEQ multiplex PCR; TCRdb lists only in-frame clones, some missing. This sample carries over 250,000 clones, about 89% of them seen once, and the ten largest clones take about 2.2%. This chain joins TRBV7-2 and TRBJ2-5; a weak D match, TRBD1 (6 bases). The sequence was obtained from a woman aged 25 to 39 with COVID-19, enrolled during active disease. The material sequenced was peripheral blood. The CDR3 DNA reads TGTGCCAGCAGCTTTACAGGGATTGGAGAGACCCAGTACTTC. Translating gives CASSFTGIGETQYF.